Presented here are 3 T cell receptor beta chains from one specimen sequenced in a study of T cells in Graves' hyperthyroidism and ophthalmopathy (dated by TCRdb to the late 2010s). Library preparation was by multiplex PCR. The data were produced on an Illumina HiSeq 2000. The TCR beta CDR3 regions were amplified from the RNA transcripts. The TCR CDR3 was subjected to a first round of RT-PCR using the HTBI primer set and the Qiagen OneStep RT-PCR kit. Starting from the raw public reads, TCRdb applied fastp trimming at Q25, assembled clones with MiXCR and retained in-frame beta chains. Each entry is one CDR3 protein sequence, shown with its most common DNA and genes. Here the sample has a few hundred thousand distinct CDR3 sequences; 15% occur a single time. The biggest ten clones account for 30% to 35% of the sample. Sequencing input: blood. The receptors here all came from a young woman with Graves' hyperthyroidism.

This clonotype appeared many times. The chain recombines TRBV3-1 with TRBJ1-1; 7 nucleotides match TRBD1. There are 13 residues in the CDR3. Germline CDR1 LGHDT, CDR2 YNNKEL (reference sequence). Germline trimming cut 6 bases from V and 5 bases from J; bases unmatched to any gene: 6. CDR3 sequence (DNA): TGTGCCAGCAGAACCCAGGGGGGAACTGAAGCTTTCTTT. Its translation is CASRTQGGTEAFF. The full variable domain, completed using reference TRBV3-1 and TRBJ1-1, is DTAVSQTPKYLVTQMGNDKSIKCEQNLGHDTMYWYKQDSKKFLKIMFSYNNKELIINETVPNRFSPKSPDKAHLNLHINSLELGDSAVYFCASRTQGGTEAFFGQGTRLTVV.

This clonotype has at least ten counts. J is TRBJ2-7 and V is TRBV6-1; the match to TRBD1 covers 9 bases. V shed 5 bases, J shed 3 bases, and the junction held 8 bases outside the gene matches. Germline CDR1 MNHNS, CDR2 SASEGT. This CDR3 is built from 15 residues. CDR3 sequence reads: CASSLSGTGIYEQYF. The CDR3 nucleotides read TGTGCCAGCAGTTTGTCCGGGACAGGGATCTACGAGCAGTACTTC.

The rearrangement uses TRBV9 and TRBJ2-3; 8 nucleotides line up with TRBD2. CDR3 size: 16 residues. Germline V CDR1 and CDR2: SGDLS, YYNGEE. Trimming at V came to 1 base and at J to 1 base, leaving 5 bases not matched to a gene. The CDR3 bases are TGTGCCAGCAGCGTATTTAGCGGGGAGGGCACAGATACGCAGTATTTT. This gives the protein CASSVFSGEGTDTQYF.